The 14 T cell receptor beta chains in this list originate from one sample, sequenced in a study of blood T cell repertoires in COVID-19. The repertoire was sequenced with immunoSEQ multiplex PCR; TCRdb's copy has only in-frame clones and lacks some. Of approximately 170,000 clones in the sample, around 85% were seen once. Specimen: peripheral blood. These receptors originate from a woman aged 50 to 60 with acute or convalescent COVID-19.

The chain employs TRBV7-8 and TRBJ1-5; D is ambiguous. This CDR3 is built from 13 residues. With 0 bases removed from V and 6 bases from J, the gap between germline ends came to 6 bases. From germline, CDR1 is SGHVS and CDR2 FQNEAQ. The CDR3 DNA is TGTGCCAGCAGCTTAGCGCTAGGTCAGCCCCAGCATTTT. Its translation: CASSLALGQPQHF.

V and J are TRBV20-1 and TRBJ1-4; TRBD1 might be the D (5 bases). The V gene's germline CDR1 is DFQATT and CDR2 SNEGSKA (reference sequence). CDR3 length: 13 residues. Trimming shortened V by 3 bases and J by 6 bases, and 11 bases separated the two germline ends. The CDR3 region has the DNA TGCAGTGCTAGTGGTGACAGAGATGAAAAACTGTTTTTT. Translated, it gives CSASGDRDEKLFF.

CDR3 coding DNA: TGTGCCAGCAGCTTGGGACAGAACTCCTATAATTCACCCCTCCACTTT. Translating it yields CASSLGQNSYNSPLHF. The chain couples TRBV5-4 to TRBJ1-6, with D possibly matching TRBD1 (5 bases). Trimming stripped 0 bases from V and 0 bases from J, with 7 bases between. This CDR3 has 16 amino acids. The germline gives CDR1 SGHNT, CDR2 YYREEE (reference sequence).

The chain employs TRBV9 and TRBJ2-1; D may be TRBD1 (5 bases). The CDR3 has 14 residues. V lost 0 bases and J lost 4, with 8 bases in between. Germline assignment: CDR1 SGDLS and CDR2 YYNGEE. The CDR3: CASSVGQTYNEQFF. DNA for the CDR3: TGTGCCAGCAGCGTAGGACAGACGTACAATGAGCAGTTCTTC.

Note on this clone: Other DNA sequences from this sample encode an identical CDR3 as well. CDR3 loop: CSAREDYGYTF. CDR3 nucleotide sequence: TGCAGTGCTCGGGAGGACTATGGCTACACCTTC. The chain recombines TRBV20-1 with TRBJ1-2; D gene unclear. The V end lost 5 bases, the J end lost 3 bases, and 7 bases lay between the germline ends. This CDR3 is 11 amino acids long. From germline, CDR1 is DFQATT and CDR2 SNEGSKA (reference sequence).

Points on this clone: Within the sample, other DNA sequences also encode this same CDR3. The chain employs TRBV5-5 and TRBJ2-3, with 7 positions matching TRBD2. This CDR3 spans 15 amino acids. Germline values: CDR1 SGHKS, CDR2 YYEKEE (reference sequence). V was pared by 0 bases and J by 1 base, with 2 bases of the junction left unmatched. The chain's CDR3 is CASSLVGGGTDTQYF. In DNA, the CDR3 is TGTGCCAGCAGCTTGGTTGGGGGGGGCACAGATACGCAGTATTTT.

This chain uses TRBV11-2 with TRBJ2-3; tentative D call: TRBD1 (6 bases). Trimming took 1 base from V and 2 from J, leaving 10 bases between them. The V gene's germline CDR1 is SGHAT and CDR2 FQNNGV. The CDR3 runs to 15 residues. The CDR3 bases are TGTGCCAGCAGCTTAGTCGGACAGTCCACAGATACGCAGTATTTT. Amino acids: CASSLVGQSTDTQYF.

The V gene is TRBV9, the J gene TRBJ1-3; D not certain. CDR1 and CDR2 from the germline V gene are SGDLS and YYNGEE. With 0 bases removed from V and 4 bases from J, the gap between germline ends came to 14 bases. The CDR3 length is 16 residues. The CDR3 nucleotides read TGTGCCAGCAGCGTAGGTAGCCTTTTTACAGGAAACACCATATATTTT. This sequence encodes CASSVGSLFTGNTIYF.

V and J are TRBV7-2 and TRBJ2-7; 8 nucleotides line up with TRBD2. Per the germline V gene, CDR1 is SGHTA and CDR2 is FQGNSA. The CDR3 has 16 residues. Trimming removed 0 bases from V and 0 bases from J; junction bases left unmatched: 4. CDR3 in DNA: TGTGCCAGCAGCTTAGCGGGCGGGAGGAGCTCCTACGAGCAGTACTTC. This codes for CASSLAGGRSSYEQYF.

The chain combines TRBV6-5 with TRBJ2-2; 8 bases match TRBD1. The CDR3 is 15 residues long. Germline V CDR1 and CDR2: MNHEY, SVGAGI. After removal of 6 bases from V and 6 bases from J, the junction contained 9 bases not matched to a gene. DNA for the CDR3: TGTGCCAGCAGCCAATGGACAGGGAGCTCCGGGGAGCTGTTTTTT. Amino acids: CASSQWTGSSGELFF.

Concerning this clone itself: Other DNA sequences from this sample encode an identical CDR3 as well. CDR3: CASSEAGTGGYYGYTF. The CDR3 DNA reads TGTGCCAGCAGTGAAGCGGGGACAGGGGGGTACTATGGCTACACCTTC. The chain combines TRBV6-1 with TRBJ1-2; TRBD1 aligns across 11 bases. Unmatched junction bases numbered 3, after V lost 0 bases and J lost 3 bases. This CDR3 is built from 16 residues. Germline CDR1 MNHNS, CDR2 SASEGT.

This clone was picked up a small number of times. The V call is TRBV19, the J call TRBJ1-1; 9 nucleotides match TRBD1. This CDR3 comprises 16 residues. The trim removed 10 bases at V and 1 base at J, leaving 13 bases unmatched. Germline V lookup: CDR1 LNHDA, CDR2 SQIVND (reference sequence). This CDR3 reads CATKQGAVRKNTEAFF. CDR3 coding DNA: TGTGCCACGAAACAGGGGGCGGTTAGGAAGAACACTGAAGCTTTCTTT.

V is TRBV6-6 and J is TRBJ2-7; 7 bases are shared with TRBD1. This CDR3 is 14 amino acids long. Germline V gives CDR1 MNHNY, CDR2 SVGAGI (reference sequence). V trimming: 5 bases; J trimming: 4 bases; junction bases outside the gene matches: 8. CDR3 in amino acids: CASSDLRGSYEQYF. CDR3 coding DNA: TGTGCCAGCAGTGATCTCAGGGGGAGTTACGAGCAGTACTTC.

The chain has TRBV11-2 and TRBJ2-1; 8 bases fit TRBD2. This CDR3 spans 17 amino acids. V dropped 1 base and J dropped 8; count of bases not matched to a gene: 13. In germline, CDR1 is SGHAT, CDR2 FQNNGV. CDR3 region: CASSLVPSGRVPYEQFF. In nucleotides, the CDR3 is TGTGCCAGCAGCTTAGTTCCGAGCGGGAGAGTTCCCTATGAGCAGTTCTTC.